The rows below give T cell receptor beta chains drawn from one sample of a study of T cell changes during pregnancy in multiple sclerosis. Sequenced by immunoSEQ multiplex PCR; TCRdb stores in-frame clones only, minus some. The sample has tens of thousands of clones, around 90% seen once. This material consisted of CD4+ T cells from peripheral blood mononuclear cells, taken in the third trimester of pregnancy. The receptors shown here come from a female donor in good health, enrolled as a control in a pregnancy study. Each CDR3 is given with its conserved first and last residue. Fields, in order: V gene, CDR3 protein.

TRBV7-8	CASSGRAGNTIYF
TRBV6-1	CASSADRGSYNSPLHF
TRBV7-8	CASSLGQVSGYTF
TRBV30	CAWIRKNYNEQFF
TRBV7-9	CASSLGAGDGYTF
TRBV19	CASSIRARGEEKLFF
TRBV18	CASSPRDRGNEQFF
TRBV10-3	CAISDSHLGSGNTIYF
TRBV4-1	CASSQAGLNTEAFF
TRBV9	CVSSVGASGSYEQYF
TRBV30	CAWSREYGMNTEAFF
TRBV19	CASSIEAPSYNEQFF
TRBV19	CASSRLTGGRVNTEAFF
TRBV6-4	CASSEWEGLDEQFF
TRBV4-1	CASSQVTEWNTEAFF
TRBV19	CASRGTSGGVLVDTQYF
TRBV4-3	CASSRGRTGGLTNEKLFF
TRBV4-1	CASSQEYRQPQHF
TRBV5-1	CASSVGLSSYEQYF
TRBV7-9	CASSLRGSDYGYTF
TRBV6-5	CASRYGNTIYF
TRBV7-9	CASSHIETQYF
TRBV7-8	CASSLDRIHEQYF
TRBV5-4	CASSLDAGPYYEQYF
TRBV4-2	CASSPTNYGYTF